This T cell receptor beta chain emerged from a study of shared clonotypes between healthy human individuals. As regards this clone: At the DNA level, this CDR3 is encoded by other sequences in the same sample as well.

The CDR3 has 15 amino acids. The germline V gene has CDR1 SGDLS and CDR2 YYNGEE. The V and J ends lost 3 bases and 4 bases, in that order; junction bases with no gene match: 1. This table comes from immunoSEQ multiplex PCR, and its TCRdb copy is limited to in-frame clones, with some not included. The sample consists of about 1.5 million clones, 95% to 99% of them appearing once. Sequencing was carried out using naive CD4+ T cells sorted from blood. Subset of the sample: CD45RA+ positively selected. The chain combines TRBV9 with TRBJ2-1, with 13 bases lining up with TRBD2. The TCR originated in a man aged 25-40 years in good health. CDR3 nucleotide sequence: TGTGCCAGCAGCGCGGGACTAGCGGGGTACAATGAGCAGTTCTTC. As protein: CASSAGLAGYNEQFF.